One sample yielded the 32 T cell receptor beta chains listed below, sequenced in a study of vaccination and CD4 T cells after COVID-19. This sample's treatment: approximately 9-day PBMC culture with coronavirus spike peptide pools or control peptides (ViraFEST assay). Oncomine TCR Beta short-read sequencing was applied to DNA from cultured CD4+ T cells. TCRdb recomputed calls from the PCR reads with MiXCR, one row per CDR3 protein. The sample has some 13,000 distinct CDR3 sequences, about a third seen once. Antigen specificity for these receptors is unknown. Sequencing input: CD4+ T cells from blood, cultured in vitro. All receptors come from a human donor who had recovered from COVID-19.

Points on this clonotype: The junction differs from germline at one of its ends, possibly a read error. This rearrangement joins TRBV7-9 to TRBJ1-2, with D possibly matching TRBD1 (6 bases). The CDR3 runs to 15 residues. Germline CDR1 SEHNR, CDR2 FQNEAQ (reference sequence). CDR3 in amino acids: CAGSWGGRDNYGYTF. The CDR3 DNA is TGTGCCGGCAGCTGGGGAGGCAGGGACAATTATGGCTACACCTTC.

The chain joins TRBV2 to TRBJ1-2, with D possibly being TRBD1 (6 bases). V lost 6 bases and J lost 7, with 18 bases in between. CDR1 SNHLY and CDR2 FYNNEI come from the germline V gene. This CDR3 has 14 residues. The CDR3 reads CASSADRFNVGYTF. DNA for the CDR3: TGTGCCAGCAGCGCCGACAGGTTCAACGTTGGCTACACCTTC.

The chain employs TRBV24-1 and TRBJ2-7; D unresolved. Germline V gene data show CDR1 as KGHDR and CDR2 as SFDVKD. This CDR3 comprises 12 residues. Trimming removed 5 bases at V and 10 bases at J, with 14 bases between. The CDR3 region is CATSVPGPTQYF. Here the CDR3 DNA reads TGTGCCACCAGTGTCCCCGGACCTACACAGTACTTC.

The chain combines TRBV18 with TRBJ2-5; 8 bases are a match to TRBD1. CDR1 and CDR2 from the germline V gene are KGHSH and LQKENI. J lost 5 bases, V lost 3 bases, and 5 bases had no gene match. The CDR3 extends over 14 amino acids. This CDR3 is CASSPGQGGETQYF. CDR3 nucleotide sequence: TGTGCCAGCTCACCTGGACAGGGCGGGGAGACCCAGTACTTC.

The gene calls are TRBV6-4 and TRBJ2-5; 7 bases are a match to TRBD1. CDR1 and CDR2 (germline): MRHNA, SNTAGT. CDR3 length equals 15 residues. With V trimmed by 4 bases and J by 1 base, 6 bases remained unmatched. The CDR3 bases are TGTGCCAGCAGTGGGGGGACAGTCTCCCAAGAGACCCAGTACTTC. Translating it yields CASSGGTVSQETQYF.

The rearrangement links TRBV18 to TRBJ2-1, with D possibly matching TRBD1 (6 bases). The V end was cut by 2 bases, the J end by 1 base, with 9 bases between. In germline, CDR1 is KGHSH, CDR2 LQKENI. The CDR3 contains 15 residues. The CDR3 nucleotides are TGTGCCAGCTCACCAGAAGGACAGTCCTACAATGAGCAGTTCTTC. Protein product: CASSPEGQSYNEQFF. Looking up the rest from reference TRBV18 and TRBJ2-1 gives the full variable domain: NAGVMQNPRHLVRRRGQEARLRCSPMKGHSHVYWYRQLPEEGLKFMVYLQKENIIDESGMPKERFSAEFPKEGPSILRIQQVVRGDSAAYFCASSPEGQSYNEQFFGPGTRLTVL.

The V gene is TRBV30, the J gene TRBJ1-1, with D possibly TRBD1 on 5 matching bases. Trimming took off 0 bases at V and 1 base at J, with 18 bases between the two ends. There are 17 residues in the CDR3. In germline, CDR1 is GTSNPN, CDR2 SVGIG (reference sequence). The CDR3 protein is CAWSVQAVDHPNTEAFF. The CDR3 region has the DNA TGTGCCTGGAGTGTACAGGCAGTGGACCATCCGAACACTGAAGCTTTCTTT.

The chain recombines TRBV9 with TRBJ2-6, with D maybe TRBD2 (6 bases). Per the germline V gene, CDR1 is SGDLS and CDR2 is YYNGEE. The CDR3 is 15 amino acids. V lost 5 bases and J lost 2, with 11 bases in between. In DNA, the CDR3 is TGTGCCAGCAGAGGAGGGGCTACTGGGGCCAACGTCCTGACTTTC. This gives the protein CASRGGATGANVLTF.

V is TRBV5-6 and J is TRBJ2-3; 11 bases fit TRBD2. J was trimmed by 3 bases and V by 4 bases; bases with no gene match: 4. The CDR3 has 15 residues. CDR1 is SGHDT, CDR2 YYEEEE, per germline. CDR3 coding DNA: TGTGCCAGCAGCAGGGGACTAGCGGCTACAGATACGCAGTATTTT. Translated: CASSRGLAATDTQYF.

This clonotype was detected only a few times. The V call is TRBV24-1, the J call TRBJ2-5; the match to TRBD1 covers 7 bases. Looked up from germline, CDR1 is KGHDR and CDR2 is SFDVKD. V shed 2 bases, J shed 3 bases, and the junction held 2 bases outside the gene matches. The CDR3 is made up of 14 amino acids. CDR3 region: CATSDWGQKETQYF. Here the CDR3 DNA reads TGTGCCACCAGTGATTGGGGACAGAAAGAGACCCAGTACTTC.

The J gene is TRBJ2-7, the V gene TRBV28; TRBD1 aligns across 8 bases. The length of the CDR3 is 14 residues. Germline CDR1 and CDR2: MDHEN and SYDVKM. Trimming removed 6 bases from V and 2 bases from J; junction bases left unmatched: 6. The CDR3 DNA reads TGTGCCAGCAGCTTGGACAGGGTCACCTACGAGCAGTACTTC. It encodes CASSLDRVTYEQYF.

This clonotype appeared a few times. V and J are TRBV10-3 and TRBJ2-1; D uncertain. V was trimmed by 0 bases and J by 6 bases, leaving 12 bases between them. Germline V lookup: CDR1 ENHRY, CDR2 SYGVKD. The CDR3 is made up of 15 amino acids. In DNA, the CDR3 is TGTGCCATCAGTGAGTCAGGACGGAGAACCAATGAGCAGTTCTTC. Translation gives CAISESGRRTNEQFF.

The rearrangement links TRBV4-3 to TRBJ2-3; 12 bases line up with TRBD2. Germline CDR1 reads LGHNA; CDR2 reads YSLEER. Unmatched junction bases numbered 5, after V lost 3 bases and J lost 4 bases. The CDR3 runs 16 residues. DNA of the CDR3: TGCGCCAGCAGCCACAAACTAGCGGGAGGCGCAGATACGCAGTATTTT. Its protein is CASSHKLAGGADTQYF.

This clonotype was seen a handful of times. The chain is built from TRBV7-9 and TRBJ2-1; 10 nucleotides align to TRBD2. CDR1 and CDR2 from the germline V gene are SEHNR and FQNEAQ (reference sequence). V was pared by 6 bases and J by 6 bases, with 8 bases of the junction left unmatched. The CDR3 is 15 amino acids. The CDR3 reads CASRSSGRGSNEQFF. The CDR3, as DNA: TGTGCCAGCAGATCTAGCGGGAGAGGGAGCAATGAGCAGTTCTTC. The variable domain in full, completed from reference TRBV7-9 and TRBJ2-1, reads DTGVSQNPRHKITKRGQNVTFRCDPISEHNRLYWYRQTLGQGPEFLTYFQNEAQLEKSRLLSDRFSAERPKGSFSTLEIQRTEQGDSAMYLCASRSSGRGSNEQFFGPGTRLTVL.

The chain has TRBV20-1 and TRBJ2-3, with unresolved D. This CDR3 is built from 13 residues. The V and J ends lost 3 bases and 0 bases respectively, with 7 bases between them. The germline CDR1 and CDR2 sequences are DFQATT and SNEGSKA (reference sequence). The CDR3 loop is CSASDPSTDTQYF. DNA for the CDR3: TGCAGTGCTAGTGACCCTAGCACAGATACGCAGTATTTT.

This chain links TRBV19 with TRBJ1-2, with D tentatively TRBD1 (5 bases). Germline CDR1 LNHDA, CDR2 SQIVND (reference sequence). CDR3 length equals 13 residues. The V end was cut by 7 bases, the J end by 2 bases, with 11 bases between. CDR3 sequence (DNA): TGTGCCAGTACCCCAGGGCTCAACTATGGCTACACCTTC. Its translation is CASTPGLNYGYTF.

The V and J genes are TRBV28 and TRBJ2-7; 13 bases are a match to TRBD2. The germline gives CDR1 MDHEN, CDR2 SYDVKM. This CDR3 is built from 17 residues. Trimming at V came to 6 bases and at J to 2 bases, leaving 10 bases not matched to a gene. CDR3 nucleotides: TGTGCCAGCAGCCGTACCGGACTAGCGGGAGAGACCTACGAGCAGTACTTC. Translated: CASSRTGLAGETYEQYF. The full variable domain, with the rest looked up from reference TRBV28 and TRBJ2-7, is DVKVTQSSRYLVKRTGEKVFLECVQDMDHENMFWYRQDPGLGLRLIYFSYDVKMKEKGDIPEGYSVSREKKERFSLILESASTNQTSMYLCASSRTGLAGETYEQYFGPGTRLTVT.

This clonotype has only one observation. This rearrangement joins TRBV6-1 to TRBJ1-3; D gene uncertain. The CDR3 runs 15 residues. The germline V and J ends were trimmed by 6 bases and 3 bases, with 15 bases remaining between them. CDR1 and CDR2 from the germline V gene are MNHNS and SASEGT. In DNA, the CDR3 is TGTGCCAGCAGCGCAACCACGGTTGGTGGAAACACCATATATTTT. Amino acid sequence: CASSATTVGGNTIYF.

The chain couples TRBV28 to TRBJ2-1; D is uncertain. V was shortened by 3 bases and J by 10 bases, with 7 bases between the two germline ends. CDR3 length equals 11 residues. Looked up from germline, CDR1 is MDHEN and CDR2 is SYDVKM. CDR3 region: CASSFPQEQFF. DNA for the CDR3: TGTGCCAGCAGTTTCCCCCAAGAGCAGTTCTTC.

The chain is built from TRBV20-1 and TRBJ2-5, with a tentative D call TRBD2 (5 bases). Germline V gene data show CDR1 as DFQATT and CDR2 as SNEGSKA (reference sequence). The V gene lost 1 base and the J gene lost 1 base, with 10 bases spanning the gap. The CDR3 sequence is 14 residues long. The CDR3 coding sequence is TGCAGTGCTAGAGGACCCGCGGGCCAAGAGACCCAGTACTTC. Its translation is CSARGPAGQETQYF.

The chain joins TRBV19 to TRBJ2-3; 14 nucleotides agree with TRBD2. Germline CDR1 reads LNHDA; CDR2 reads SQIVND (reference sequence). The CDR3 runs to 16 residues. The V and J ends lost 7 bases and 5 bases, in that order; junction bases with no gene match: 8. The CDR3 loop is CASTRGLAGAEDTQYF. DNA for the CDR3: TGTGCCAGTACCCGGGGACTAGCGGGAGCTGAAGATACGCAGTATTTT.

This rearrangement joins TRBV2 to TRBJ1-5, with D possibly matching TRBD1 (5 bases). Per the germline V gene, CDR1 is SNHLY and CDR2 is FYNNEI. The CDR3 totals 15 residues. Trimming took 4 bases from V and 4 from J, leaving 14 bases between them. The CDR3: CASSGGGWGNQPQHF. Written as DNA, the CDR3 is TGTGCCAGCAGTGGGGGGGGGTGGGGGAATCAGCCCCAGCATTTT.

This chain's CDR3 is CASSLLLRRSYNEQFF. For the CDR3, the DNA is TGTGCCAGCAGTTTGCTTTTGAGGAGATCCTACAATGAGCAGTTCTTC. The chain couples TRBV27 to TRBJ2-1; D remains unclear. Trimming left V 3 bases short and J 1 base short, with 13 bases between. Germline CDR1 MNHEY, CDR2 SMNVEV (reference sequence). This CDR3 has 16 amino acids.

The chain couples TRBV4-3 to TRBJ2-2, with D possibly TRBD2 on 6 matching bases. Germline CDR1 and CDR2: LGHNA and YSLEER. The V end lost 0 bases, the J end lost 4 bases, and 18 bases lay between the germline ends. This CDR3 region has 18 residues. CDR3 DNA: TGCGCCAGCAGCCAAGAAGCCGGGGCTAGCGTGAGCACCGGGGAGCTGTTTTTT. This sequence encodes CASSQEAGASVSTGELFF.

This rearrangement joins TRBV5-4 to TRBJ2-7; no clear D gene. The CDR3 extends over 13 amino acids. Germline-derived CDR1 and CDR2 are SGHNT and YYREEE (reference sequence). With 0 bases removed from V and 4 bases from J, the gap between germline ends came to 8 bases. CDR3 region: CASSLGRQYEQYF. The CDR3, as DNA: TGTGCCAGCAGCTTGGGTCGCCAATACGAGCAGTACTTC.

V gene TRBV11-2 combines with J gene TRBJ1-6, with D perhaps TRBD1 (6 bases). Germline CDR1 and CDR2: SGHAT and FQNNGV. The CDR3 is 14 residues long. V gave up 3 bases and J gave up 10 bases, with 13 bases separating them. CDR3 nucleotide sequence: TGTGCCAGCAGCTTCAGGGGTGGGTTGTCACCCCTCCACTTT. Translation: CASSFRGGLSPLHF.

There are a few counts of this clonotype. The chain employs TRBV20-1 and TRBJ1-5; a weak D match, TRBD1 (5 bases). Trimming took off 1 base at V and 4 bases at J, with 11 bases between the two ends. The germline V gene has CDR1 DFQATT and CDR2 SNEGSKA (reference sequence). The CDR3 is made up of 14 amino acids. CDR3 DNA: TGCAGTGCTAGAGTTGCAGGGCAAAATCAGCCCCAGCATTTT. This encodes CSARVAGQNQPQHF.

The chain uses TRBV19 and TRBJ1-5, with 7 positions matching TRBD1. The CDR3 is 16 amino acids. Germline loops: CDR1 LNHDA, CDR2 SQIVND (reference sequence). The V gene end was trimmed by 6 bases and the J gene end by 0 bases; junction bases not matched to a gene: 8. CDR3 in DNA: TGTGCCAGTAGATCGGACAGGATTAATAGCAATCAGCCCCAGCATTTT. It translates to CASRSDRINSNQPQHF.

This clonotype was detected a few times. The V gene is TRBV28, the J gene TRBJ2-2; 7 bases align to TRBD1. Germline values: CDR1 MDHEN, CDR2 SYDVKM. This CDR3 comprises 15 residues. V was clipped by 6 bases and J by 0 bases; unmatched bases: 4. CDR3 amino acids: CASSPGQANTGELFF. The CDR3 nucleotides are TGTGCCAGCAGCCCTGGACAGGCGAACACCGGGGAGCTGTTTTTT. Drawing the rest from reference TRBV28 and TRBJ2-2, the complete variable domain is DVKVTQSSRYLVKRTGEKVFLECVQDMDHENMFWYRQDPGLGLRLIYFSYDVKMKEKGDIPEGYSVSREKKERFSLILESASTNQTSMYLCASSPGQANTGELFFGEGSRLTVL.

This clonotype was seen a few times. CDR3 coding DNA: TGCAGTGCTAGATACGGGACCGCGGCTAGCGGGATCACAGATACGCAGTATTTT. Translation gives CSARYGTAASGITDTQYF. The chain employs TRBV20-1 and TRBJ2-3; 9 bases map to TRBD2. V dropped 2 bases and J dropped 2; count of bases not matched to a gene: 14. The V gene's germline CDR1 is DFQATT and CDR2 SNEGSKA (reference sequence). The CDR3 sequence is 18 residues long.

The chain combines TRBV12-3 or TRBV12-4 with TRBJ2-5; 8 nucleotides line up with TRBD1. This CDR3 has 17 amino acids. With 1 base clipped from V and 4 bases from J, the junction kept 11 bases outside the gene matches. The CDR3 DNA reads TGTGCCAGCAGTTTAGGGTCGACAGGGGCCCTTAGAGAGACCCAGTACTTC. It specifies CASSLGSTGALRETQYF.

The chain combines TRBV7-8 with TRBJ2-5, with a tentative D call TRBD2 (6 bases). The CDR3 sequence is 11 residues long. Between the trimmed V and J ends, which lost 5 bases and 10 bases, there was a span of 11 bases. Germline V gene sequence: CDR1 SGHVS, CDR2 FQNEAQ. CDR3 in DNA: TGTGCCAGCAGCCAGTTGGGGGGCCAGTACTTC. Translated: CASSQLGGQYF.